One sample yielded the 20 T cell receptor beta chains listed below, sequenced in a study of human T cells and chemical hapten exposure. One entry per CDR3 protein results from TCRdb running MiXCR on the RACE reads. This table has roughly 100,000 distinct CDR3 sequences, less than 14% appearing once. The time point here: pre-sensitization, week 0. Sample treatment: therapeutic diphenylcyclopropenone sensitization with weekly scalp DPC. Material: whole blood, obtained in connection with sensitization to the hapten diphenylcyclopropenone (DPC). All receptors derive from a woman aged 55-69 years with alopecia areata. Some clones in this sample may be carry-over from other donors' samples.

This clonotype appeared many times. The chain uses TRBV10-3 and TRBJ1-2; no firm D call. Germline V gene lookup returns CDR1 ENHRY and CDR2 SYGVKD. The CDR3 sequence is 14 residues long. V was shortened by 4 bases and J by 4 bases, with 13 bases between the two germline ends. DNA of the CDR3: TGTGCCATCAGTGGTGACGGTTCCTTCTATGGCTACACCTTC. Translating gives CAISGDGSFYGYTF.

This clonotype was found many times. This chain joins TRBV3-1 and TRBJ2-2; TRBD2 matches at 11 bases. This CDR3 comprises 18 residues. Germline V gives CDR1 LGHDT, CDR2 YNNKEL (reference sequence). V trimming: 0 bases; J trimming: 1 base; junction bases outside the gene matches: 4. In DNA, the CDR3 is TGTGCCAGCAGCCAAGAACTAGCGGGGGTTCTGAACACCGGGGAGCTGTTTTTT. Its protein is CASSQELAGVLNTGELFF. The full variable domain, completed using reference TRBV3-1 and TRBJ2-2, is DTAVSQTPKYLVTQMGNDKSIKCEQNLGHDTMYWYKQDSKKFLKIMFSYNNKELIINETVPNRFSPKSPDKAHLNLHINSLELGDSAVYFCASSQELAGVLNTGELFFGEGSRLTVL.

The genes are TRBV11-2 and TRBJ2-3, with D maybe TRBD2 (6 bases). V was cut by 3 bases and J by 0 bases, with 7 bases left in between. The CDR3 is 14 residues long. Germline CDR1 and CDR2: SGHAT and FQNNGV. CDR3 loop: CASSLEGSTDTQYF. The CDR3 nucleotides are TGTGCCAGCAGCTTGGAGGGCAGCACAGATACGCAGTATTTT.

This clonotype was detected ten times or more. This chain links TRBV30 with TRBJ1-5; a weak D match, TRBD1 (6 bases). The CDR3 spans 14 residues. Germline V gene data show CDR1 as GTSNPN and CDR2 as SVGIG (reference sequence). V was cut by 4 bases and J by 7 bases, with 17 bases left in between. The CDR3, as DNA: TGTGCCTGGAATAGGACAGAACCAATGCAGCCCCAGCATTTT. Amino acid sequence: CAWNRTEPMQPQHF. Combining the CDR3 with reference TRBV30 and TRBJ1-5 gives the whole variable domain SQTIHQWPATLVQPVGSPLSLECTVEGTSNPNLYWYRQAAGRGLQLLFYSVGIGQISSEVPQNLSASRPQDRQFILSSKKLLLSDSGFYLCAWNRTEPMQPQHFGDGTRLSIL.

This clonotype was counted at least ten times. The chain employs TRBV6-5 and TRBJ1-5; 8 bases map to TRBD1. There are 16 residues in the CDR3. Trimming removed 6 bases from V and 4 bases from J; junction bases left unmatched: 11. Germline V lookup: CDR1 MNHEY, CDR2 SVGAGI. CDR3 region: CASSQTGVGSNQPQHF. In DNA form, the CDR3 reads TGTGCCAGCAGCCAGACAGGGGTAGGGTCTAATCAGCCCCAGCATTTT.

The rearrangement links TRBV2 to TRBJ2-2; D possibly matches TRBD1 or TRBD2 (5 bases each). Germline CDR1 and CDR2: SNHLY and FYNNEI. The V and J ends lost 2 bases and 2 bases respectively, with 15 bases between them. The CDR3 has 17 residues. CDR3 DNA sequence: TGTGCCAGCAGTGAATACTTGGGGGTTCGAAACACCGGGGAGCTGTTTTTT. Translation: CASSEYLGVRNTGELFF.

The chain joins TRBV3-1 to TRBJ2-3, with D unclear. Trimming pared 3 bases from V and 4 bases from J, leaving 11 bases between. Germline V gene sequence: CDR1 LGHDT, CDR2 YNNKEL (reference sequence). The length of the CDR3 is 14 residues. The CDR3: CASSHTASADTQYF. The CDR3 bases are TGTGCCAGCAGCCACACAGCCAGCGCAGATACGCAGTATTTT.

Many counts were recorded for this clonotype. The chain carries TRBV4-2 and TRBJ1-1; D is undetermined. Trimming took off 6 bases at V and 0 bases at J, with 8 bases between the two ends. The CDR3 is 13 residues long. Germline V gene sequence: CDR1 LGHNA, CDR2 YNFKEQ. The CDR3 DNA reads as TGTGCCAGCAGGTTAGGCGTGAACACTGAAGCTTTCTTT. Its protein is CASRLGVNTEAFF.

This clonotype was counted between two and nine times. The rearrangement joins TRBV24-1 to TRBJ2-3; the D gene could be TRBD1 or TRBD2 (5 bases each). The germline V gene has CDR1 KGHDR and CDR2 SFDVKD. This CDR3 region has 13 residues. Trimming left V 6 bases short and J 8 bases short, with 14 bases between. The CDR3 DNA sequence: TGTGCCACCAGTTCCGGGGACCCAGGTACGCAGTATTTT. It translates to CATSSGDPGTQYF.

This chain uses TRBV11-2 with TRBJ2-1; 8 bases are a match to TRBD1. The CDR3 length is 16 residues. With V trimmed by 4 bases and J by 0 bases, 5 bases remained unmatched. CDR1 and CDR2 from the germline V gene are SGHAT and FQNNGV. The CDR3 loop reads CASSYGQGSSYNEQFF. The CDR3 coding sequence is TGTGCCAGCAGCTACGGACAGGGAAGCTCCTACAATGAGCAGTTCTTC. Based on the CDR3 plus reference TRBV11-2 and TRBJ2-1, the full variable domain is EAGVAQSPRYKIIEKRQSVAFWCNPISGHATLYWYQQILGQGPKLLIQFQNNGVVDDSQLPKDRFSAERLKGVDSTLKIQPAKLEDSAVYLCASSYGQGSSYNEQFFGPGTRLTVL.

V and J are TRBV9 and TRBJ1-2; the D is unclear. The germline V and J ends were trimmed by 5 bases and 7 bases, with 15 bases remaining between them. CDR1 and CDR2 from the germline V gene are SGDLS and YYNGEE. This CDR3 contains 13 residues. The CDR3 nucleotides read TGTGCCAGCAGAACAAACCAATGGGGTGGCTACACCTTC. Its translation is CASRTNQWGGYTF.

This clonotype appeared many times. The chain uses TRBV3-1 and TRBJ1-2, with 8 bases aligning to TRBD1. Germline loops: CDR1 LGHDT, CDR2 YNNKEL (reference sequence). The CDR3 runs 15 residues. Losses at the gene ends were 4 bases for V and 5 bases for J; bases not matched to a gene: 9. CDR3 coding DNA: TGTGCCAGCAGCCTCGACAGGGGCTGGGCGTATGGCTACACCTTC. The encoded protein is CASSLDRGWAYGYTF.

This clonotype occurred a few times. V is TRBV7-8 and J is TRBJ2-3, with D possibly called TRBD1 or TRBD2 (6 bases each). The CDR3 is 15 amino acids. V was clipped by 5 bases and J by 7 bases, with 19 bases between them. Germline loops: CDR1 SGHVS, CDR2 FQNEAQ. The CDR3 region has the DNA TGTGCCAGCAGCACCCCTTGGGGGGCCGTAAATACGCAGTATTTT. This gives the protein CASSTPWGAVNTQYF.

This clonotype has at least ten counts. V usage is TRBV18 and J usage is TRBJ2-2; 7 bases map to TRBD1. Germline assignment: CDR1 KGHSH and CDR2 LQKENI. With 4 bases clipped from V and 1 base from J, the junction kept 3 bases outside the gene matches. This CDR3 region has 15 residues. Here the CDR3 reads CASSRWTGNTGELFF. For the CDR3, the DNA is TGTGCCAGCTCACGATGGACAGGGAACACCGGGGAGCTGTTTTTT.

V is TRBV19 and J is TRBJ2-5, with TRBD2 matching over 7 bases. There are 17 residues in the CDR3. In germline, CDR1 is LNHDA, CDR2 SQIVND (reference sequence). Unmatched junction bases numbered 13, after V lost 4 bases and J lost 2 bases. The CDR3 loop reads CASSTNKAGPRQETQYF. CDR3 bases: TGTGCCAGTAGTACCAACAAAGCGGGGCCCCGTCAAGAGACCCAGTACTTC.

CDR3 sequence reads: CASSYTGFTEAFF. Written as DNA, the CDR3 is TGTGCCAGCAGTTATACAGGGTTTACTGAAGCTTTCTTT. This chain uses TRBV6-1 with TRBJ1-1; D is perhaps TRBD1 (6 bases). Germline V gene lookup returns CDR1 MNHNS and CDR2 SASEGT. Trimming took 5 bases from V and 5 from J, leaving 12 bases between them. The CDR3 runs 13 residues.

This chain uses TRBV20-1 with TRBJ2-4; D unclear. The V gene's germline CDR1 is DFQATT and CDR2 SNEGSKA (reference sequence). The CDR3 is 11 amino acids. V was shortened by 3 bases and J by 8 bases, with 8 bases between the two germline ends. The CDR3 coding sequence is TGCAGTGCTAGTGACTGGGACATTCAGTACTTC. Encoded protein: CSASDWDIQYF.

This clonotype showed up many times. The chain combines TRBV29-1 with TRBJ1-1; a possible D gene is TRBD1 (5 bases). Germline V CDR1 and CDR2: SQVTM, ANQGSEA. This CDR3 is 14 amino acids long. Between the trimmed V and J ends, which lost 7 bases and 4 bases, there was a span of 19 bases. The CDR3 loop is CSATRPPGLTEAFF. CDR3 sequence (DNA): TGCAGCGCCACACGGCCCCCAGGGCTCACTGAAGCTTTCTTT.

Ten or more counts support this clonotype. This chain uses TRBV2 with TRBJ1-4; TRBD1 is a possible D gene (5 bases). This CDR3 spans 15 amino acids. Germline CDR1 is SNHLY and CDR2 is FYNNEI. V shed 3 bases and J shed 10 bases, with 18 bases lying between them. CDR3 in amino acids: CASSDGPSVGGKLFF. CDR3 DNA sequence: TGTGCCAGCAGTGATGGGCCCTCCGTTGGGGGAAAACTGTTTTTT.

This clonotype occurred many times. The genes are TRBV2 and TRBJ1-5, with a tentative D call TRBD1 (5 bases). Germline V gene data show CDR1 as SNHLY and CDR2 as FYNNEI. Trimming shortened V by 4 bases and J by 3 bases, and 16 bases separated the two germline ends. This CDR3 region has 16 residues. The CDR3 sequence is CASSGYGTGFNQPQHF. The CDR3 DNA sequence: TGTGCCAGCAGTGGGTACGGGACCGGATTCAATCAGCCCCAGCATTTT.